Included here is one TCR beta chain sequence, with context. The data were obtained in a study of T-cell reconstitution after alpha-beta-depleted transplantation in children. As it was prepared, the TCRbeta library received unique molecular identifiers. TCRdb itself ran the PCR reads through MiXCR, one entry per CDR3 protein. The sample contains 440,000 or so distinct CDR3 sequences, 11% of which appear only once. The TCR comes from a human donor who donated a stem cell graft to a child with acute myeloid leukemia. The sample in question was PBMCs from the stem cell graft donor, obtained from the stem cell graft.

CDR3 nucleotide sequence: TGTGCCAGCAACCCCCAGCCAGGGCTGAACACTGAAGCTTTCTTT. Residues: CASNPQPGLNTEAFF. V usage is TRBV2 and J usage is TRBJ1-1; tentative D call: TRBD1 (5 bases). V lost 7 bases and J 0 bases, leaving 15 bases between the germline ends. CDR3 size: 15 residues. CDR1 and CDR2 (germline): SNHLY, FYNNEI.